A selection of T cell receptor beta chains follows, all from one sample in a study of spatial heterogeneity in lung cancer. TCRdb reprocessed the 5' RACE reads with MiXCR, giving one entry per CDR3 protein. The sample includes 40,000 to 50,000 distinct CDR3 sequences, over 9.5% seen only once; the top ten take approximately 17%. This sample comprised PBMCs, obtained at follow-up. All receptors come from a female donor with early-stage non-small cell lung cancer. Each CDR3 is given with its conserved first and last residue. A D gene is named only where the DNA matches it firmly. A row's size may be missing; if present it is once, few, many or a size class.

d_gene | j_gene | v_gene | abundance | CDR3aa | CDR3nt
NA | TRBJ2-1 | TRBV7-6 | NA | CASSLDMSSYNEQFF | TGTGCCAGCAGTCTGGACATGAGCTCCTACAATGAGCAGTTCTTC
NA | TRBJ2-3 | TRBV7-6 | many | CASSLYREDTQYF | TGTGCCAGCAGCTTGTACAGGGAGGATACGCAGTATTTT
TRBD1 | TRBJ2-7 | TRBV7-9 | NA | CASSLMGGQDEQYF | TGTGCCAGCAGCTTAATGGGGGGACAGGACGAGCAGTACTTC
TRBD1 | TRBJ2-7 | TRBV28 | few | CASSFSGQGSYEQYF | TGTGCCAGCAGTTTTAGCGGACAGGGCTCCTACGAGCAGTACTTC
NA | TRBJ2-5 | TRBV18 | few | CASSPLSETQYF | TGTGCCAGCTCACCCCTAAGCGAGACCCAGTACTTC
NA | TRBJ2-2 | TRBV27 | NA | CASSVRFTSLVGGELFF | TGTGCCAGCAGTGTACGGTTTACGAGCCTCGTAGGCGGGGAGCTGTTTTTT
NA | TRBJ1-2 | TRBV19 | NA | CASSPRGYGYTF | TGTGCCAGTAGTCCCCGGGGCTATGGCTACACCTTC
TRBD2 | TRBJ2-3 | TRBV2 | many | CASLGAGGRDTQYF | TGTGCCAGCCTTGGGGCGGGGGGGCGAGATACGCAGTATTTT
TRBD1 | TRBJ1-1 | TRBV7-8 | few | CASSHPGGQVLMNTEAFF | TGTGCCAGCAGCCACCCTGGGGGACAGGTGCTTATGAACACTGAAGCTTTCTTT
TRBD1 | TRBJ1-2 | TRBV12-3/TRBV12-4 | many | CASSWTGDYGYTF | TGTGCCAGCAGTTGGACAGGGGACTATGGCTACACCTTC
NA | TRBJ2-2 | TRBV2 | NA | CASSDETGDTGELFF | TGTGCCAGCAGTGACGAGACAGGAGACACCGGGGAGCTGTTTTTT
NA | TRBJ1-2 | TRBV30 | NA | CAWSFGPANYGYTF | TGTGCCTGGAGTTTTGGGCCAGCTAACTATGGCTACACCTTC
NA | TRBJ2-1 | TRBV29-1 | NA | CSVERLALRNEQFF | TGCAGCGTTGAAAGGCTAGCTCTCCGCAATGAGCAGTTCTTC
NA | TRBJ1-1 | TRBV10-1 | NA | CASSESTGMNTEAFF | TGCGCCAGCAGTGAGTCGACAGGAATGAACACTGAAGCTTTCTTT
NA | TRBJ1-6 | TRBV7-2 | NA | CAGSLSSYNSPLHF | TGTGCCGGCAGCTTAAGCTCCTATAATTCACCCCTCCACTTT